Below, 13 T cell receptor beta chains from the same sample are listed, as sequenced in a study of blood T cell repertoires in COVID-19. Only in-frame clones appear in the TCRdb table, and some are missing; sequencing was by immunoSEQ multiplex PCR. The repertoire holds roughly 330,000 clones, with 86% as singletons. The sequenced material came from peripheral blood. All receptors derive from a woman between 50 and 59 years old with acute or convalescent COVID-19.

This chain connects TRBV11-3 to TRBJ2-2, with D perhaps TRBD1 (6 bases). The V gene's germline CDR1 is SGHNT and CDR2 YENEEA. V lost 0 bases and J lost 4, with 12 bases in between. The CDR3 runs 16 residues. The CDR3 sequence: CASSLDRIGGTGELFF. CDR3 DNA sequence: TGTGCCAGCAGCTTAGATCGGATAGGGGGCACCGGGGAGCTGTTTTTT.

V is TRBV28 and J is TRBJ2-7; tentative D call: TRBD2 (5 bases). CDR3 length: 15 residues. Trimming removed 2 bases from V and 7 bases from J, with 18 bases in between. Per the germline V gene, CDR1 is MDHEN and CDR2 is SYDVKM. CDR3 sequence reads: CASSLGWGERSEQYF. CDR3 DNA: TGTGCCAGCAGTTTAGGATGGGGAGAGCGGTCTGAGCAGTACTTC.

The J gene is TRBJ2-5, the V gene TRBV18, with 16 bases aligning to TRBD2. The CDR3 covers 17 residues. Looked up from germline, CDR1 is KGHSH and CDR2 is LQKENI. Trimming cost V 3 bases and J 4 bases; bases outside gene matches: 5. The CDR3 is CASSPGTSGRAPETQYF. CDR3 in DNA: TGTGCCAGCTCACCCGGGACTAGCGGGAGGGCCCCAGAGACCCAGTACTTC.

This clone was observed a few times. The chain uses TRBV28 and TRBJ2-7; perhaps TRBD1 as D (6 bases). The CDR3 has 12 residues. The V gene lost 1 base and the J gene lost 5 bases, with 6 bases spanning the gap. Germline lookup yields CDR1 MDHEN and CDR2 SYDVKM. This chain's CDR3 is CASSLYRDEQYF. CDR3 in DNA: TGTGCCAGCAGTTTATACAGGGACGAGCAGTACTTC.

A note on this clone: Other DNA sequences in the same sample also yield this CDR3. The CDR3 DNA follows: TGTGCCAGCTCACTTGGACAGATCAATCAGCCCCAGCATTTT. Protein sequence: CASSLGQINQPQHF. The genes are TRBV18 and TRBJ1-5; D possibly corresponds to TRBD1 (6 bases). This CDR3 comprises 14 residues. Germline CDR1 KGHSH, CDR2 LQKENI. Trimming removed 4 bases at V and 3 bases at J, with 10 bases between. The full variable domain, with the rest looked up from reference TRBV18 and TRBJ1-5, is NAGVMQNPRHLVRRRGQEARLRCSPMKGHSHVYWYRQLPEEGLKFMVYLQKENIIDESGMPKERFSAEFPKEGPSILRIQQVVRGDSAAYFCASSLGQINQPQHFGDGTRLSIL.

This chain links TRBV10-3 with TRBJ2-3; TRBD2 matches 7 bases. Germline V gene data show CDR1 as ENHRY and CDR2 as SYGVKD. V shed 6 bases and J 1 base; nucleotides not matched to a gene: 10. The CDR3 contains 16 residues. The chain's CDR3 is CAIRVGEGRGTDTQYF. The CDR3 DNA follows: TGTGCCATCAGAGTAGGGGAGGGCCGGGGCACAGATACGCAGTATTTT.

This chain links TRBV15 with TRBJ1-2; 7 positions match TRBD1. The CDR3 loop spans 16 amino acids. Germline assignment: CDR1 LNHNV and CDR2 YYDKDF (reference sequence). Trimming cost V 5 bases and J 2 bases; bases outside gene matches: 11. DNA of the CDR3: TGTGCCACCAGCCCCGAGGGTGTAGGGGGCAACTATGGCTACACCTTC. Translation: CATSPEGVGGNYGYTF. Filled out from reference TRBV15 and TRBJ1-2, the complete variable domain reads DAMVIQNPRYQVTQFGKPVTLSCSQTLNHNVMYWYQQKSSQAPKLLFHYYDKDFNNEADTPDNFQSRRPNTSFCFLDIRSPGLGDTAMYLCATSPEGVGGNYGYTFGSGTRLTVV.

J is TRBJ2-1 and V is TRBV5-4; 10 positions agree with TRBD1. The CDR3 runs to 16 residues. CDR1 and CDR2 from the germline V gene are SGHNT and YYREEE (reference sequence). With 4 bases clipped from V and 6 bases from J, the junction kept 10 bases outside the gene matches. CDR3 residues: CASSPKGTGVFNEQFF. Written as DNA, the CDR3 is TGTGCCAGCAGCCCGAAGGGGACAGGGGTTTTCAATGAGCAGTTCTTC.

The chain joins TRBV6-2 or TRBV6-3 to TRBJ2-1; D gene unclear. CDR3 length: 15 residues. The germline V gene has CDR1 MNHEY and CDR2 SVGEGT. With 3 bases removed from V and 4 bases from J, the gap between germline ends came to 13 bases. The CDR3 coding sequence is TGTGCCAGCAGTTATGGCCCAGTTGAATACAATGAGCAGTTCTTC. Translated: CASSYGPVEYNEQFF.

The chain uses TRBV4-3 and TRBJ2-1, with D perhaps TRBD2 (6 bases). The CDR3 contains 17 residues. V was cut by 4 bases and J by 0 bases, with 16 bases left in between. The V gene's germline CDR1 is LGHNA and CDR2 YSLEER. CDR3 residues: CASSPLAEASSYNEQFF. The CDR3 bases are TGCGCCAGCAGCCCATTAGCGGAAGCGAGCTCCTACAATGAGCAGTTCTTC.

This clone was seen more than once but under ten times. This rearrangement joins TRBV28 to TRBJ1-1; D is possibly TRBD1 (6 bases). Germline lookup yields CDR1 MDHEN and CDR2 SYDVKM. Trimming removed 7 bases from V and 4 bases from J, with 13 bases in between. The CDR3 is 13 amino acids. The DNA for the CDR3 is TGTGCCAGCACCCCGAAAGGGGGCACTGAAGCTTTCTTT. This gives the protein CASTPKGGTEAFF.

The genes are TRBV28 and TRBJ2-7; D remains ambiguous. V lost 6 bases, J lost 4 bases, and 13 bases lay in between. Germline-derived CDR1 and CDR2 are MDHEN and SYDVKM. The CDR3 length is 13 residues. The CDR3 region is CASRTGSRYEQYF. Here the CDR3 DNA reads TGTGCCAGCAGGACCGGGTCGCGATACGAGCAGTACTTC.

This chain links TRBV9 with TRBJ2-1; D may be TRBD1 (5 bases). The CDR3 sequence is 14 residues long. Germline V gene data show CDR1 as SGDLS and CDR2 as YYNGEE. The V end was cut by 0 bases, the J end by 6 bases, with 10 bases between. This chain's CDR3 is CASSVGVTGNEQFF. As DNA, the CDR3 is TGTGCCAGCAGCGTAGGGGTTACAGGCAATGAGCAGTTCTTC.